This entry concerns a single T cell receptor (beta chain). Its cognate antigen is unknown. This specimen comes from a study of shared clonotypes between healthy human individuals. Overall study: A couple of female and three male donors aged 18 to 49 were enrolled.

Deletions cut 11 bases from V and 7 bases from J, with 20 bases between. The germline CDR1 and CDR2 sequences are MNHNS and SASEGT. The CDR3 extends over 14 amino acids. Study-wide results and caveats: Non-shared clonotypes displayed generation probabilities falling below those of clonotypes present in all four donors. In general, naive subsets displayed greater estimated richness than memory subsets did.

Libraries were prepared by immunoSEQ multiplex PCR; TCRdb keeps only in-frame clonotypes and omits some of them. The sample lists approximately 2.5 million clones, roughly 93% occurring once. The source of this sequence is a young man in good health. Some clones in this sample may be carry-over from other donors' samples. This chain uses TRBV6-1 with TRBJ2-2; D is perhaps TRBD1 (6 bases). The sequencing sample was made of naive CD4+ T cells from PBMCs. Subset noted: CD45RA+ positively selected. CDR3 nucleotides: TGTGCCGTAGAAGGGGGTTTGATGGGCGGGGAGCTGTTTTTT. Its protein is CAVEGGLMGGELFF.